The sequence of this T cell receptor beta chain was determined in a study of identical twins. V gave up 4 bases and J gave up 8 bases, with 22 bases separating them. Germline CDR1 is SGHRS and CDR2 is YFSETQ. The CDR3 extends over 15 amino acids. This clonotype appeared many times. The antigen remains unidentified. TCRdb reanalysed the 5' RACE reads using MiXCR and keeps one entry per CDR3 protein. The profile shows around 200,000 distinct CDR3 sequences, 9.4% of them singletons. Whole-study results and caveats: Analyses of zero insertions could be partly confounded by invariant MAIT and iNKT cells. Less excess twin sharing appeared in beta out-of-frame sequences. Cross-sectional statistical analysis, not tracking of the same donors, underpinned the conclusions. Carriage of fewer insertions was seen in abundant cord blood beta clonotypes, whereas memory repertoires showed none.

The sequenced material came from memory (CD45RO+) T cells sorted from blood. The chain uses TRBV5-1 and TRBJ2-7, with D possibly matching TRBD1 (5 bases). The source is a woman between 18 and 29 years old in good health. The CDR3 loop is CASSEQGHTSYQQYF. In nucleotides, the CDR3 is TGCGCCAGCAGCGAGCAGGGCCATACATCTTACCAGCAGTACTTC.